The 22 T cell receptor beta chains listed next were all sequenced from one sample in a study of shared clonotypes between healthy human individuals. Sequencing was performed with immunoSEQ multiplex PCR; in TCRdb, only in-frame clones are kept and a portion is missing. The table includes approximately 1.5 million clones, 98% detected once. Sequenced sample: naive CD4+ T cells sorted from blood. The sample's subset: CD45RA+ positively selected. The receptors here all came from a man younger than 45 in good health.

The rearrangement links TRBV18 to TRBJ2-7; 7 bases map to TRBD1. From germline, CDR1 is KGHSH and CDR2 LQKENI. The CDR3 length is 14 residues. V gave up 4 bases and J gave up 2 bases; unmatched junction bases: 5. CDR3 DNA: TGTGCCAGCTCACACTGGGACAGCACCTACGAGCAGTACTTC. It yields the protein CASSHWDSTYEQYF.

In nucleotides, the CDR3 is TGTGCCAGCTCACCCACAGGGGGCGCGAAAACTGAAGCTTTCTTT. This sequence encodes CASSPTGGAKTEAFF. The rearrangement uses TRBV18 and TRBJ1-1, with 9 bases aligning to TRBD1. The CDR3 covers 15 residues. Germline loops: CDR1 KGHSH, CDR2 LQKENI. With V trimmed by 3 bases and J by 5 bases, 7 bases remained unmatched. Full variable domain (rest looked up from reference TRBV18 and TRBJ1-1): NAGVMQNPRHLVRRRGQEARLRCSPMKGHSHVYWYRQLPEEGLKFMVYLQKENIIDESGMPKERFSAEFPKEGPSILRIQQVVRGDSAAYFCASSPTGGAKTEAFFGQGTRLTVV.

CDR3 protein: CSVSGTATFQETQYF. The CDR3 DNA is TGCAGCGTGTCCGGGACAGCCACGTTCCAAGAGACCCAGTACTTC. This rearrangement joins TRBV29-1 to TRBJ2-5, with 7 bases identical to TRBD1. This CDR3 has 15 amino acids. V shed 6 bases, J shed 1 base, and the junction held 11 bases outside the gene matches. Looked up from germline, CDR1 is SQVTM and CDR2 is ANQGSEA.

This rearrangement joins TRBV7-9 to TRBJ2-5; weak D call: TRBD2 (6 bases). Per the germline V gene, CDR1 is SEHNR and CDR2 is FQNEAQ (reference sequence). The CDR3 spans 14 residues. The V and J ends lost 1 base and 0 bases respectively, with 6 bases between them. The CDR3 protein is CASSLERDQETQYF. The CDR3 DNA is TGTGCCAGCAGCTTAGAGCGGGACCAAGAGACCCAGTACTTC. Based on the CDR3 plus reference TRBV7-9 and TRBJ2-5, the full variable domain is DTGVSQNPRHKITKRGQNVTFRCDPISEHNRLYWYRQTLGQGPEFLTYFQNEAQLEKSRLLSDRFSAERPKGSFSTLEIQRTEQGDSAMYLCASSLERDQETQYFGPGTRLLVL.

V is TRBV6-1 and J is TRBJ2-7; 8 nucleotides line up with TRBD1. Losses at the gene ends were 4 bases for V and 5 bases for J; bases not matched to a gene: 7. Germline CDR1 MNHNS, CDR2 SASEGT. This CDR3 is built from 14 residues. The CDR3 DNA reads TGTGCCAGCAGTGGCCGACAGGGGTTCGACGAGCAGTACTTC. It specifies CASSGRQGFDEQYF.

V usage is TRBV7-9 and J usage is TRBJ2-2; perhaps TRBD1 as D (6 bases). The germline V gene encodes CDR1 SEHNR and CDR2 FQNEAQ (reference sequence). Trimming took 5 bases from V and 0 from J, leaving 10 bases between them. This CDR3 comprises 15 residues. The CDR3 protein is CASSRGTTNTGELFF. The DNA of the CDR3 is TGTGCCAGCAGCCGTGGGACAACGAACACCGGGGAGCTGTTTTTT.

This chain connects TRBV5-5 to TRBJ2-3; a possible D gene is TRBD2 (5 bases). V lost 0 bases and J 7 bases, leaving 18 bases between the germline ends. The CDR3 has 16 residues. CDR1 is SGHKS, CDR2 YYEKEE, per germline (reference sequence). This CDR3 is CASSLVASKGSNTQYF. In DNA form, the CDR3 reads TGTGCCAGCAGCTTGGTTGCTAGCAAAGGTTCAAATACGCAGTATTTT.

The chain employs TRBV2 and TRBJ2-5; D is possibly TRBD1 (5 bases). With 5 bases removed from V and 5 bases from J, the gap between germline ends came to 18 bases. Germline assignment: CDR1 SNHLY and CDR2 FYNNEI. This CDR3 is built from 15 residues. This CDR3 is CASSSQGGATETQYF. In nucleotides, the CDR3 is TGTGCCAGCAGTTCTCAGGGCGGTGCTACGGAGACCCAGTACTTC.

The rearrangement links TRBV10-2 to TRBJ2-7; TRBD2 matches 8 bases. From germline, CDR1 is WSHSY and CDR2 SAAADI. V lost 2 bases, J lost 4 bases, and 4 bases stayed unmatched. The length of the CDR3 is 14 residues. CDR3 sequence reads: CASSEASGSYEQYF. The DNA for the CDR3 is TGCGCCAGCAGTGAGGCTAGCGGGTCGTACGAGCAGTACTTC.

The chain recombines TRBV2 with TRBJ1-1; D is uncertain. The CDR3 totals 12 residues. Germline CDR1 and CDR2: SNHLY and FYNNEI. The germline V and J ends were trimmed by 0 bases and 6 bases, with 5 bases remaining between them. The CDR3 region is CASSEATSEAFF. The DNA for the CDR3 is TGTGCCAGCAGTGAAGCGACCTCTGAAGCTTTCTTT. The full variable domain, with the rest looked up from reference TRBV2 and TRBJ1-1, is EPEVTQTPSHQVTQMGQEVILRCVPISNHLYFYWYRQILGQKVEFLVSFYNNEISEKSEIFDDQFSVERPDGSNFTLKIRSTKLEDSAMYFCASSEATSEAFFGQGTRLTVV.

V and J are TRBV28 and TRBJ2-7; a possible D gene is TRBD1 (6 bases). Per the germline V gene, CDR1 is MDHEN and CDR2 is SYDVKM. This CDR3 region has 14 residues. V was cut by 6 bases and J by 4 bases, with 16 bases left in between. Written as DNA, the CDR3 is TGTGCCAGCAGCTTCAGGGGTAGTACTTACGAGCAGTACTTC. This translates into CASSFRGSTYEQYF.

V and J are TRBV6-6 and TRBJ2-1, with TRBD2 matching over 10 bases. This CDR3 comprises 14 residues. Germline CDR1 MNHNY, CDR2 SVGAGI (reference sequence). The trim removed 8 bases at V and 10 bases at J, leaving 11 bases unmatched. The CDR3: CASREELAGREQFF. For the CDR3, the DNA is TGTGCCAGCCGAGAAGAACTAGCGGGACGAGAGCAGTTCTTC.

The gene calls are TRBV29-1 and TRBJ2-3; possibly TRBD2 for D (5 bases). CDR1 is SQVTM and CDR2 is ANQGSEA in the germline V gene. V lost 2 bases and J lost 0, with 12 bases in between. There are 15 residues in the CDR3. The CDR3 spells CSVESSGASTDTQYF. The DNA of the CDR3 is TGCAGCGTTGAAAGCAGCGGCGCTAGCACAGATACGCAGTATTTT.

This clone was found once. The chain joins TRBV4-2 to TRBJ2-4; D is uncertain. The V gene's germline CDR1 is LGHNA and CDR2 YNFKEQ. Between the trimmed V and J ends, which lost 0 bases and 0 bases, there was a span of 12 bases. The CDR3 has 17 amino acids. The chain's CDR3 is CASSQDPNTLAKNIQYF. In nucleotides, the CDR3 is TGTGCCAGCAGCCAAGATCCGAACACTCTAGCCAAAAACATTCAGTACTTC.

The J gene is TRBJ1-5, the V gene TRBV28; 10 bases agree with TRBD1. CDR3 size: 15 residues. V shed 0 bases, J shed 8 bases, and the junction held 4 bases outside the gene matches. Looked up from germline, CDR1 is MDHEN and CDR2 is SYDVKM. CDR3 DNA sequence: TGTGCCAGCAGTTTATGGGGGACAGGGGATAAGCCCCAGCATTTT. This gives the protein CASSLWGTGDKPQHF.

The rearrangement uses TRBV27 and TRBJ2-7, with 7 bases aligning to TRBD2. Germline values: CDR1 MNHEY, CDR2 SMNVEV (reference sequence). The trim removed 3 bases at V and 4 bases at J, leaving 9 bases unmatched. CDR3 length equals 15 residues. The CDR3 region is CASSFVAGASYEQYF. In DNA form, the CDR3 reads TGTGCCAGCAGTTTCGTTGCGGGAGCTTCGTACGAGCAGTACTTC.

The genes are TRBV27 and TRBJ2-7; D unresolved. The CDR3 contains 13 residues. Germline assignment: CDR1 MNHEY and CDR2 SMNVEV (reference sequence). Trimming shortened V by 3 bases and J by 3 bases, and 9 bases separated the two germline ends. The CDR3 here is CASSFFSGYEQYF. In DNA, the CDR3 is TGTGCCAGCAGTTTCTTCTCGGGCTACGAGCAGTACTTC.

The V call is TRBV5-4, the J call TRBJ1-1; possible D gene TRBD1, 6 bases. CDR1 is SGHNT, CDR2 YYREEE, per germline (reference sequence). The CDR3 is made up of 15 amino acids. Trimming removed 3 bases at V and 0 bases at J, with 12 bases between. CDR3 sequence: CASSSWDNLNTEAFF. CDR3 DNA sequence: TGTGCCAGCAGCTCTTGGGACAACCTGAACACTGAAGCTTTCTTT.

The rearrangement links TRBV19 to TRBJ1-2; no clear D. Germline V gene sequence: CDR1 LNHDA, CDR2 SQIVND (reference sequence). This CDR3 is 14 amino acids long. The V end was cut by 3 bases, the J end by 2 bases, with 10 bases between. The CDR3 DNA is TGTGCCAGTAGTATGAACAGCGTGAACTATGGCTACACCTTC. Protein: CASSMNSVNYGYTF.

J is TRBJ1-1 and V is TRBV28, with no clear D. Germline V lookup: CDR1 MDHEN, CDR2 SYDVKM. Trimming took off 2 bases at V and 5 bases at J, with 12 bases between the two ends. CDR3 length: 14 residues. The CDR3 sequence: CASSLRSTGTEAFF. The DNA of the CDR3 is TGTGCCAGCAGTTTAAGGTCAACGGGAACTGAAGCTTTCTTT.

The V call is TRBV14, the J call TRBJ2-7; 9 nucleotides agree with TRBD1. Trimming at V came to 3 bases and at J to 6 bases, leaving 6 bases not matched to a gene. The CDR3 is made up of 14 amino acids. Germline values: CDR1 SGHDN, CDR2 FVKESK. The CDR3 loop reads CASSQGQGGAEQYF. Here the CDR3 DNA reads TGTGCCAGCAGCCAGGGACAGGGTGGCGCCGAGCAGTACTTC. Full variable domain (remainder filled in from reference TRBV14 and TRBJ2-7): EAGVTQFPSHSVIEKGQTVTLRCDPISGHDNLYWYRRVMGKEIKFLLHFVKESKQDESGMPNNRFLAERTGGTYSTLKVQPAELEDSGVYFCASSQGQGGAEQYFGPGTRLTVT.

The rearrangement links TRBV9 to TRBJ2-1; 8 nucleotides align to TRBD2. The CDR3 is 14 amino acids. From germline, CDR1 is SGDLS and CDR2 YYNGEE. With 0 bases clipped from V and 9 bases from J, the junction kept 5 bases outside the gene matches. In DNA, the CDR3 is TGTGCCAGCAGCGTAGAAGCGGGAGACAGTGAGCAGTTCTTC. It specifies CASSVEAGDSEQFF.